These 27 T cell receptor beta chains share one sample of origin, sequenced in a study of CD8 T cells in Susac syndrome. Roughly 0.45 to 1 ug RNA was reverse transcribed with random hexamers. Each CDR3 protein gets one entry after TCRdb re-called the immunoSEQ multiplex PCR reads with MiXCR. The sample lists a few hundred thousand distinct CDR3 sequences; 95% were seen once. Sequences were obtained from CD4+ T cells from PBMCs. Receptors originate from a human donor with multiple sclerosis.

CDR3 residues: CASGPRGGYEQYV. The CDR3 DNA reads TGTGCCAGCGGCCCCCGGGGGGGATACGAGCAGTACGTC. This chain joins TRBV2 and TRBJ2-7; the match to TRBD2 covers 8 bases. Per germline, CDR1 SNHLY and CDR2 FYNNEI. V shed 8 bases, J shed 4 bases, and the junction held 7 bases outside the gene matches. The CDR3 sequence is 13 residues long.

V usage is TRBV30 and J usage is TRBJ1-2; D is possibly TRBD1 (5 bases). Germline CDR1 GTSNPN, CDR2 SVGIG (reference sequence). V lost 0 bases and J 3 bases, leaving 8 bases between the germline ends. The CDR3 covers 13 residues. CDR3 nucleotides: TGTGCCTGGAGTGTAGGGGAGGACTATGGCTACACCTTC. Amino acid sequence: CAWSVGEDYGYTF.

The chain combines TRBV12-3 or TRBV12-4 with TRBJ1-6; maybe TRBD1 (6 bases). The CDR3 runs 14 residues. Trimming stripped 3 bases from V and 8 bases from J, with 11 bases between. The CDR3 DNA is TGTGCCAGCAGTTTGGGGCAGGGGCATTCACCCCTCCACTTT. Amino acids: CASSLGQGHSPLHF.

This chain joins TRBV30 and TRBJ1-5; tentatively, D is TRBD1 (6 bases). The V and J ends lost 3 bases and 7 bases respectively, with 16 bases between them. The CDR3 totals 14 residues. CDR1 and CDR2 (germline): GTSNPN, SVGIG (reference sequence). The CDR3 bases are TGTGCCTGGAGCAACTGGGGGGGCGAACAGCCCCAGCATTTT. Its translation: CAWSNWGGEQPQHF. The full variable domain, with the rest looked up from reference TRBV30 and TRBJ1-5, is SQTIHQWPATLVQPVGSPLSLECTVEGTSNPNLYWYRQAAGRGLQLLFYSVGIGQISSEVPQNLSASRPQDRQFILSSKKLLLSDSGFYLCAWSNWGGEQPQHFGDGTRLSIL.

This clonotype was detected a few times. The chain links TRBV30 to TRBJ1-2; 7 nucleotides align to TRBD1. The CDR3 is 12 amino acids. Trimming took 1 base from V and 4 from J; bases not matched to a gene: 0. Germline V gives CDR1 GTSNPN, CDR2 SVGIG (reference sequence). DNA for the CDR3: TGTGCCTGGAGTGGACAGGGCTATGGCTACACCTTC. Protein product: CAWSGQGYGYTF.

V is TRBV6-1 and J is TRBJ2-1; D unclear. V was cut by 6 bases and J by 7 bases, with 34 bases left in between. The CDR3 consists of 20 residues. Germline V lookup: CDR1 MNHNS, CDR2 SASEGT. CDR3 coding DNA: TGTGCCAGCAGGGAACTTAGCCGGGCCATGGGATTCACCGACCCGAATGAGCAGTTCTTC. Protein product: CASRELSRAMGFTDPNEQFF.

The V call is TRBV29-1, the J call TRBJ2-1, with a weak D call TRBD1 (6 bases). The ends were cut back, 7 bases at V and 15 bases at J, with 22 bases in the middle. The germline gives CDR1 SQVTM, CDR2 ANQGSEA. The CDR3 consists of 12 residues. Here the CDR3 reads CSARGVGGSPFF. The CDR3 bases are TGCAGCGCCCGAGGGGTTGGGGGCTCTCCGTTCTTC.

The chain joins TRBV9 to TRBJ1-1; D ambiguous. The V gene's germline CDR1 is SGDLS and CDR2 YYNGEE. V shed 3 bases and J shed 0 bases, with 12 bases lying between them. The CDR3 consists of 15 residues. The CDR3 loop is CASSGPQAMNTEAFF. The CDR3, as DNA: TGTGCCAGCAGCGGTCCCCAGGCAATGAACACTGAAGCTTTCTTT.

The chain joins TRBV30 to TRBJ1-2; unclear D gene. The CDR3 is made up of 11 amino acids. The germline CDR1 and CDR2 sequences are GTSNPN and SVGIG (reference sequence). Trimming stripped 8 bases from V and 8 bases from J, with 15 bases between. The CDR3 DNA reads as TGTGCCGGCCTCCAAGAAGGAGGCTACACCTTC. Its protein product is CAGLQEGGYTF.

V usage is TRBV9 and J usage is TRBJ1-1; D is ambiguous. Germline lookup yields CDR1 SGDLS and CDR2 YYNGEE. This CDR3 spans 14 amino acids. The V and J ends lost 0 bases and 1 base respectively, with 7 bases between them. The CDR3 sequence: CASSVDTENTEAFF. The CDR3 DNA sequence: TGTGCCAGCAGCGTAGATACCGAGAACACTGAAGCTTTCTTT.

V and J are TRBV3-1 and TRBJ2-7; D gene unclear. Germline CDR1 is LGHDT and CDR2 is YNNKEL (reference sequence). V was clipped by 3 bases and J by 1 base, with 7 bases between them. This CDR3 is 13 amino acids long. This chain's CDR3 is CASSQVASYEQYF. The CDR3 nucleotides read TGTGCCAGCAGCCAGGTCGCGTCCTACGAGCAGTACTTC.

In DNA, the CDR3 is TGTGCCAGCAGCGTAGTGGGGGGTCAGACCCAGTACTTC. Translated: CASSVVGGQTQYF. The rearrangement links TRBV9 to TRBJ2-5, with TRBD2 as a possible D gene (6 bases). The germline V and J ends were trimmed by 0 bases and 6 bases, with 9 bases remaining between them. This CDR3 is built from 13 residues. Germline-derived CDR1 and CDR2 are SGDLS and YYNGEE.

The chain combines TRBV12-3 or TRBV12-4 with TRBJ1-2, with 9 bases identical to TRBD1. V lost 6 bases, J lost 6 bases, and 11 bases stayed unmatched. This CDR3 comprises 15 residues. Here the CDR3 reads CASRGTGLAYHGYTF. The CDR3 DNA is TGTGCCAGCAGGGGGACAGGGCTTGCATACCATGGCTACACCTTC.

The V and J genes are TRBV7-9 and TRBJ2-4; D may be TRBD2 (5 bases). The ends were cut back, 10 bases at V and 10 bases at J, with 23 bases in the middle. CDR3 length: 14 residues. Germline assignment: CDR1 SEHNR and CDR2 FQNEAQ (reference sequence). CDR3 coding DNA: TGTGCCACGAACACGGGGTTAAACTCTGGGATTCAGTACTTC. Encoded protein: CATNTGLNSGIQYF.

The chain joins TRBV6-5 to TRBJ2-7; 7 positions match TRBD1. The CDR3 extends over 13 amino acids. Germline lookup yields CDR1 MNHEY and CDR2 SVGAGI. J lost 1 base, V lost 8 bases, and 5 bases had no gene match. The CDR3 is CASGQGQSYEQYV. The CDR3 coding sequence is TGTGCCAGCGGGCAGGGACAGTCCTACGAGCAGTACGTC.

V and J are TRBV30 and TRBJ1-2; D may be TRBD1 (5 bases). The CDR3 is 14 residues long. The V and J ends lost 4 bases and 3 bases respectively, with 15 bases between them. CDR1 is GTSNPN and CDR2 is SVGIG in the germline V gene (reference sequence). The CDR3 region is CAWKGRGTDYGYTF. Here the CDR3 DNA reads TGTGCCTGGAAGGGACGAGGGACGGACTATGGCTACACCTTC.

This chain uses TRBV6-5 with TRBJ1-2; D gene ambiguous. Trimming took off 8 bases at V and 8 bases at J, with 15 bases between the two ends. CDR3 length: 12 amino acids. The germline V gene encodes CDR1 MNHEY and CDR2 SVGAGI. The CDR3 DNA sequence: TGTGCCAGCGCCCGGGCCCCCTTCGGCTACACCTTC. Translation gives CASARAPFGYTF.

The chain recombines TRBV6-5 with TRBJ1-5; the match to TRBD1 covers 8 bases. The germline V gene has CDR1 MNHEY and CDR2 SVGAGI. J was trimmed by 5 bases and V by 6 bases; bases with no gene match: 0. The CDR3 spans 12 residues. The CDR3 nucleotides are TGTGCCAGCAGGACAGGGGATCAGCCCCAGCATTTT. Translation: CASRTGDQPQHF.

The CDR3 bases are TGTGCCAGCAGCTTTAGGAGCGGGGGAGTCACAGATACGCAGTATTTT. Translating it yields CASSFRSGGVTDTQYF. V gene TRBV7-9 combines with J gene TRBJ2-3, with 8 bases that match TRBD2. With V trimmed by 3 bases and J by 2 bases, 7 bases remained unmatched. The CDR3 contains 16 residues. Germline lookup yields CDR1 SEHNR and CDR2 FQNEAQ (reference sequence).

The CDR3 DNA reads as TGTGCCAGCAGCTTGACGCCCACTAGCGCGAGCACAGATACGCAGTATTTT. It yields the protein CASSLTPTSASTDTQYF. The V and J genes are TRBV5-4 and TRBJ2-3; 7 bases line up with TRBD2. The CDR3 has 17 amino acids. Trimming took 1 base from V and 0 from J; bases not matched to a gene: 8. The germline gives CDR1 SGHNT, CDR2 YYREEE (reference sequence).

V gene TRBV29-1 combines with J gene TRBJ2-3; 8 bases are a match to TRBD1. Trimming removed 5 bases from V and 1 base from J; junction bases left unmatched: 5. Germline CDR1 and CDR2: SQVTM and ANQGSEA. The CDR3 sequence is 14 residues long. For the CDR3, the DNA is TGCAGCGTTACTCCGGGACAGGGCACAGATACGCAGTATTTT. Amino acids: CSVTPGQGTDTQYF.

The sample holds one count of this clonotype. The chain recombines TRBV18 with TRBJ2-1; perhaps TRBD2 as D (5 bases). In germline, CDR1 is KGHSH, CDR2 LQKENI. Trimming left V 2 bases short and J 9 bases short, with 11 bases between. This CDR3 contains 13 residues. In DNA, the CDR3 is TGTGCCAGCTCACCAGAACGGGAAGGTGAGCAGTTCTTC. Protein sequence: CASSPEREGEQFF.

This sequence joins TRBV9 and TRBJ1-4, with D hard to call. The germline gives CDR1 SGDLS, CDR2 YYNGEE. CDR3 length: 14 residues. The ends were cut back, 2 bases at V and 0 bases at J, with 5 bases in the middle. CDR3 bases: TGTGCCAGCAGCGTGGCACCAACTAATGAAAAACTGTTTTTT. It is translated as CASSVAPTNEKLFF. The variable domain in full, with the rest retrieved from reference TRBV9 and TRBJ1-4, is DSGVTQTPKHLITATGQRVTLRCSPRSGDLSVYWYQQSLDQGLQFLIQYYNGEERAKGNILERFSAQQFPDLHSELNLSSLELGDSALYFCASSVAPTNEKLFFGSGTQLSVL.

This rearrangement joins TRBV7-9 to TRBJ2-7, with 10 bases lining up with TRBD2. The CDR3 consists of 14 residues. Trimming at V came to 5 bases and at J to 4 bases, leaving 5 bases not matched to a gene. Germline V gene lookup returns CDR1 SEHNR and CDR2 FQNEAQ (reference sequence). CDR3 DNA sequence: TGTGCCAGCAGCCAGACTAGCGGGTCTTACGAGCAGTACTTC. This codes for CASSQTSGSYEQYF. Looking up the rest from reference TRBV7-9 and TRBJ2-7 gives the full variable domain: DTGVSQNPRHKITKRGQNVTFRCDPISEHNRLYWYRQTLGQGPEFLTYFQNEAQLEKSRLLSDRFSAERPKGSFSTLEIQRTEQGDSAMYLCASSQTSGSYEQYFGPGTRLTVT.

The chain combines TRBV15 with TRBJ2-7; 7 bases align to TRBD1. With 0 bases clipped from V and 3 bases from J, the junction kept 8 bases outside the gene matches. The CDR3 has 16 residues. Germline CDR1 LNHNV, CDR2 YYDKDF (reference sequence). In DNA form, the CDR3 reads TGTGCCACCAGCAGAGAGGGGGTGGGACAGAACTACGAGCAGTACTTC. Its translation is CATSREGVGQNYEQYF.

The DNA for the CDR3 is TGTGCCAGCACCTATGGGAGCGGGGAGGCGATGCATACGCAGTATTTT. As protein: CASTYGSGEAMHTQYF. The rearrangement uses TRBV3-1 and TRBJ2-3; 7 bases align to TRBD2. V gave up 7 bases and J gave up 7 bases; unmatched junction bases: 17. Germline-derived CDR1 and CDR2 are LGHDT and YNNKEL (reference sequence). This CDR3 comprises 16 residues.

The chain recombines TRBV7-3 with TRBJ1-3, with D possibly being TRBD1 (6 bases). The CDR3 sequence is 16 residues long. V shed 3 bases and J shed 0 bases, with 12 bases lying between them. The germline V gene has CDR1 SGHTA and CDR2 FQGTGA. This chain's CDR3 is CASSLSGVGSGNTIYF. The CDR3, as DNA: TGTGCCAGCAGCTTGTCAGGGGTTGGCTCTGGAAACACCATATATTTT.